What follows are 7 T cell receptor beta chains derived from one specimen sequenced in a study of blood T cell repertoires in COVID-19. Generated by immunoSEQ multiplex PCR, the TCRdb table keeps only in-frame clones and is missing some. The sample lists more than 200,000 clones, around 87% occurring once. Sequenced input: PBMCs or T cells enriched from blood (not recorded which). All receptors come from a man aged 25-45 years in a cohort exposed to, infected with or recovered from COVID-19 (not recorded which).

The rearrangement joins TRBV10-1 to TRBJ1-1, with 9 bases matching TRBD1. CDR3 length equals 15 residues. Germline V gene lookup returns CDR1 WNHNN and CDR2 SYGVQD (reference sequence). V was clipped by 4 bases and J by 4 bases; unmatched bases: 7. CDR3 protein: CASSGTGGRCTEAFF. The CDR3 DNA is TGCGCCAGCAGTGGAACAGGGGGCCGTTGCACTGAAGCTTTCTTT.

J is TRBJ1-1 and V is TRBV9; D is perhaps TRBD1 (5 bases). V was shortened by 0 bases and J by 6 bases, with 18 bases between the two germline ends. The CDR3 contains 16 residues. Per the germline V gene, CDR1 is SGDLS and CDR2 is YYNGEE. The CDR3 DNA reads TGTGCCAGCAGCGTAGTCCCCGCAGGGTTAAACGCTGAAGCTTTCTTT. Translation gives CASSVVPAGLNAEAFF.

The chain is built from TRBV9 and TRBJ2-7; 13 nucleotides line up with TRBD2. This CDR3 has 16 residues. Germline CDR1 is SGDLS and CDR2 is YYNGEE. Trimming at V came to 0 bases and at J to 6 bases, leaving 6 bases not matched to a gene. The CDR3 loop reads CASSVGGLAGTGEQYF. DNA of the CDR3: TGTGCCAGCAGCGTAGGGGGACTAGCGGGAACGGGCGAGCAGTACTTC.

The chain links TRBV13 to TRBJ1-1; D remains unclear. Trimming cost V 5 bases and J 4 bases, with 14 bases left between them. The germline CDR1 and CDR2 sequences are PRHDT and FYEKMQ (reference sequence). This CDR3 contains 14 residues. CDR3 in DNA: TGTGCCAGCAGCGTCCTTTCGAGAGGCACTGAAGCTTTCTTT. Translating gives CASSVLSRGTEAFF.

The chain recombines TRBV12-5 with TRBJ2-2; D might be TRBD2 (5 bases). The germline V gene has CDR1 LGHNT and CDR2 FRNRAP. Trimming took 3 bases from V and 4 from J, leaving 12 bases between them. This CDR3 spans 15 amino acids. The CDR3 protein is CASGFGDASTGELFF. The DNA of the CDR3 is TGTGCTAGTGGTTTCGGGGATGCGAGCACCGGGGAGCTGTTTTTT.

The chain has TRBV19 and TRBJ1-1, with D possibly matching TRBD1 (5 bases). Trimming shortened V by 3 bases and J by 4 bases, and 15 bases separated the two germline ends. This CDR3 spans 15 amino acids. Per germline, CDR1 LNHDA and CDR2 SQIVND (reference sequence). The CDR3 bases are TGTGCCAGTAGTATTCAGGGTCTGATGCGCACTGAAGCTTTCTTT. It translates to CASSIQGLMRTEAFF.

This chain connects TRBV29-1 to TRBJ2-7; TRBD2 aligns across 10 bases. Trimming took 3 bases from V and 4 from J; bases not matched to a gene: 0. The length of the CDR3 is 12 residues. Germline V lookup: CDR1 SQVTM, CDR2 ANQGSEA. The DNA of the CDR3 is TGCAGCGTTGATAGCGGGGGGTACGAGCAGTACTTC. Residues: CSVDSGGYEQYF.